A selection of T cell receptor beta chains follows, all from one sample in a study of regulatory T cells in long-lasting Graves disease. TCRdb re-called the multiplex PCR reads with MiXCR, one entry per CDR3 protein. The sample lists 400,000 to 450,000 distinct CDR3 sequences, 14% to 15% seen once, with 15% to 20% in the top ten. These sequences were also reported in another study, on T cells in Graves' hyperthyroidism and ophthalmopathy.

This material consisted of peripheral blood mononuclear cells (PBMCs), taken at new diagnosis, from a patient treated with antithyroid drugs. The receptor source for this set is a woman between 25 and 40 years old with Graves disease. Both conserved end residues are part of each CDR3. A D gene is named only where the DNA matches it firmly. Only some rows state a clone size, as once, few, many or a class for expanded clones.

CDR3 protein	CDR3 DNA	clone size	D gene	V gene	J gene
CASSQAGEGDTEAFF	TGTGCCAGCAGCCAAGCGGGGGAGGGGGACACTGAAGCTTTCTTT	few	.	TRBV4-2	TRBJ1-1
CASRRTGPLTKNIQYF	TGTGCCAGCAGGAGGACAGGACCTCTAACCAAAAACATTCAGTACTTC	few	TRBD1	TRBV2	TRBJ2-4
CASSKVAKRANEKLFF	TGTGCCAGTAGTAAGGTCGCCAAACGGGCTAATGAAAAACTGTTTTTT	.	.	TRBV19	TRBJ1-4
CATEISGGSGEQFF	TGTGCCACCGAGATCAGCGGAGGCTCGGGTGAGCAGTTCTTC	.	.	TRBV24-1	TRBJ2-1
CASSESEGRSPSLYGYTF	TGCGCCAGCAGTGAGTCGGAGGGGCGCTCTCCGAGTCTCTATGGCTACACCTTC	many	.	TRBV10-1	TRBJ1-2
CASSFQSGKKLFF	TGCGCCAGCAGCTTTCAATCAGGGAAAAAACTGTTTTTT	few	.	TRBV5-1	TRBJ1-4
CSVAERRDRPYEQYF	TGCAGCGTTGCAGAGAGAAGGGACAGGCCCTACGAGCAGTACTTC	many	TRBD1	TRBV29-1	TRBJ2-7
CASSPTPGRRTNEKLFF	TGCGCCAGCAGCCCTACTCCGGGACGAAGGACTAATGAAAAACTGTTTTTT	few	.	TRBV5-1	TRBJ1-4
CASSARAPDTQYF	TGTGCCAGTAGTGCTCGAGCCCCAGATACGCAGTATTTT	few	.	TRBV19	TRBJ2-3
CASRPGRTLGNSYEQYF	TGTGCCAGCAGACCGGGGAGGACCTTGGGAAACTCCTACGAGCAGTACTTC	.	.	TRBV27	TRBJ2-7
CASSPLDGPYEQYF	TGTGCCAGCTCACCTCTGGACGGGCCCTACGAGCAGTACTTC	.	.	TRBV18	TRBJ2-7
CAWSRQIQAFF	TGTGCCTGGAGCCGACAGATTCAAGCTTTCTTT	few	.	TRBV30	TRBJ1-1
CSANNWDSGRTDTQYF	TGCAGTGCTAACAATTGGGATAGCGGCCGCACAGATACGCAGTATTTT	many	.	TRBV20-1	TRBJ2-3
CAWIDRSWDYGYTF	TGTGCCTGGATTGACAGGTCATGGGACTATGGCTACACCTTC	.	.	TRBV30	TRBJ1-2
CASSYPGTSGAYEQYF	TGTGCCAGCAGTTACCCCGGGACTAGCGGAGCCTACGAGCAGTACTTC	many	TRBD2	TRBV12-3/TRBV12-4	TRBJ2-7
CASSESETGRRHKWQFF	TGCGCCAGCAGTGAGTCAGAAACGGGACGCCGACATAAATGGCAGTTCTTC	many	.	TRBV10-1	TRBJ2-1
CASSLIGQGVTEAFF	TGTGCCAGCAGCTTGATCGGGCAGGGTGTCACTGAAGCTTTCTTT	once	.	TRBV5-5	TRBJ1-1
CASSLSGRRELQETQYF	TGTGCCAGCAGTTTATCCGGCAGGAGGGAATTACAAGAGACCCAGTACTTC	many	.	TRBV27	TRBJ2-5
CASSPWGTGEDETQYF	TGCGCCAGCAGCCCCTGGGGGACGGGAGAGGACGAGACCCAGTACTTC	few	.	TRBV4-1	TRBJ2-5
CASSSGGQGTRRGYTF	TGTGCCAGCAGCTCGGGCGGACAGGGCACTCGGCGGGGCTACACCTTC	many	TRBD1	TRBV28	TRBJ1-2
CASSLSGRSGQPQHF	TGTGCCAGCAGTCTGAGCGGTAGGTCGGGTCAGCCCCAGCATTTT	many	.	TRBV2	TRBJ1-5
CSAPGLAGPGSYEQYF	TGCAGTGCTCCGGGACTAGCGGGACCCGGCTCCTACGAGCAGTACTTC	many	TRBD2	TRBV20-1	TRBJ2-7
CASRTAGANVLTF	TGTGCCAGCAGGACAGCCGGGGCCAACGTCCTGACTTTC	.	.	TRBV27	TRBJ2-6
CASSVDWTGDEKLFF	TGTGCCAGCAGCGTAGACTGGACAGGCGATGAAAAACTGTTTTTT	.	TRBD1	TRBV9	TRBJ1-4
CASSYSAGEQYF	TGTGCCAGCAGTTACTCTGCGGGGGAGCAGTACTTC	many	.	TRBV6-5	TRBJ2-7
CASSLLGQERLAGSYNEQFF	TGTGCCAGCAGCCTCCTGGGACAGGAGAGACTAGCGGGGTCCTACAATGAGCAGTTCTTC	many	TRBD2	TRBV7-3	TRBJ2-1
CASRREAGGPVDTQYF	TGTGCCAGCAGGAGAGAGGCGGGAGGGCCAGTGGATACGCAGTATTTT	many	TRBD2	TRBV2	TRBJ2-3
CASSPLTGYNEQFF	TGTGCCAGCAGCCCGTTAACGGGTTACAATGAGCAGTTCTTC	many	.	TRBV13	TRBJ2-1
CASRRTGTGVSSGANVLTF	TGTGCCAGCAGGCGAACCGGGACGGGGGTTAGCTCTGGGGCCAACGTCCTGACTTTC	few	.	TRBV7-9	TRBJ2-6
CSVPQRAYNEQFF	TGCAGCGTTCCCCAGCGGGCCTACAATGAGCAGTTCTTC	many	.	TRBV29-1	TRBJ2-1
CASSLGGVWGYTF	TGTGCCAGCAGCTTAGGGGGAGTCTGGGGCTACACCTTC	many	.	TRBV11-2	TRBJ1-2
CSASRRSGTGELFF	TGCAGTGCTAGCAGGAGGAGCGGCACCGGGGAGCTGTTTTTT	many	.	TRBV20-1	TRBJ2-2
CASSQDGVYETQYF	TGCGCCAGCAGCCAAGATGGGGTTTACGAGACCCAGTACTTC	many	.	TRBV4-1	TRBJ2-5
CASSLDRVETQYF	TGTGCCAGCAGCTTGGACCGGGTGGAGACCCAGTACTTC	many	.	TRBV5-6	TRBJ2-5
CASSLVRGYTEAFF	TGTGCCAGCAGCTTAGTACGGGGATACACTGAAGCTTTCTTT	many	.	TRBV7-8	TRBJ1-1
CASSSQTSASYNEQFF	TGTGCCAGCAGCTCTCAGACTAGCGCTTCCTACAATGAGCAGTTCTTC	many	TRBD2	TRBV28	TRBJ2-1
CASSFEGNYEQYF	TGTGCCAGCAGTTTCGAGGGGAACTACGAGCAGTACTTC	few	.	TRBV28	TRBJ2-7
CASSSPGFYGYTF	TGTGCCAGTAGTTCTCCGGGATTCTATGGCTACACCTTC	.	.	TRBV19	TRBJ1-2
CASSGGLATYNEQFF	TGCGCCAGCAGCGGGGGACTAGCGACGTACAATGAGCAGTTCTTC	.	TRBD2	TRBV5-1	TRBJ2-1
CASSYRGSNQPQHF	TGTGCCAGCAGCTACAGGGGGAGCAATCAGCCCCAGCATTTT	many	TRBD1	TRBV6-5	TRBJ1-5
CASSFVRTEAFF	TGTGCCAGCAGCTTCGTGCGAACTGAAGCTTTCTTT	many	.	TRBV11-3	TRBJ1-1
CSASGRAGSEAFF	TGCAGCGCCTCGGGACGCGCTGGATCTGAAGCTTTCTTT	few	.	TRBV29-1	TRBJ1-1
CASSQDFGNEQFF	TGTGCCAGCAGCCAAGATTTCGGCAATGAGCAGTTCTTC	many	.	TRBV3-1	TRBJ2-1
CASSWTGNEQFF	TGTGCCAGCAGTTGGACAGGGAATGAGCAGTTCTTC	many	TRBD1	TRBV28	TRBJ2-1
CASSPGGVPSWPQHF	TGTGCCAGCTCACCCGGGGGGGTTCCGTCCTGGCCCCAGCATTTT	many	.	TRBV18	TRBJ1-5
CASDSGSPHEQYF	TGTGCCTCGGATAGCGGGAGCCCCCACGAGCAGTACTTC	many	TRBD2	TRBV10-3	TRBJ2-7
CASSQGTGGASYGYTF	TGTGCCAGCTCACAAGGGACAGGGGGCGCAAGTTATGGCTACACCTTC	few	TRBD1	TRBV18	TRBJ1-2
CSARRITAGTYEQYF	TGCAGTGCTAGGAGAATCACGGCAGGGACCTACGAGCAGTACTTC	many	.	TRBV20-1	TRBJ2-7
CASSQVPSVAQGGKLFF	TGTGCCAGCAGCCAAGTCCCATCCGTCGCGCAGGGAGGAAAACTGTTTTTT	.	.	TRBV4-2	TRBJ1-4
CACSSRDEQFF	TGTGCCTGCTCCTCTAGGGATGAGCAGTTCTTC	many	.	TRBV30	TRBJ2-1
CASSSPRSRPGELFF	TGTGCCAGCAGCTCCCCCCGGAGCCGTCCCGGGGAGCTGTTTTTT	few	.	TRBV7-9	TRBJ2-2
CASSQESRWRSYYNEQFF	TGTGCCAGCAGCCAAGAGTCACGGTGGCGGAGCTATTACAATGAGCAGTTCTTC	many	.	TRBV3-1	TRBJ2-1
CATSDPQGSLGETQYF	TGTGCCACCAGTGACCCACAGGGGAGTTTAGGTGAGACCCAGTACTTC	many	TRBD1	TRBV24-1	TRBJ2-5
CASSPRLAGVHEQYF	TGTGCCAGCAGTCCTAGGTTAGCGGGAGTGCACGAGCAGTACTTC	many	TRBD2	TRBV12-3/TRBV12-4	TRBJ2-7
CASSFGTGQRDTQYF	TGTGCCAGCAGCTTCGGGACAGGGCAGAGAGATACGCAGTATTTT	many	TRBD1	TRBV11-3	TRBJ2-3
CASSTPGLAYEQYF	TGTGCCAGCAGCACACCGGGACTAGCTTACGAGCAGTACTTC	.	TRBD2	TRBV28	TRBJ2-7
CASSLRDGEQFF	TGTGCCAGCAGCTTGCGCGACGGAGAGCAGTTCTTC	few	.	TRBV7-9	TRBJ2-1
CATSDPLTSGVGTGELFF	TGTGCCACCAGTGATCCCCTGACTAGCGGAGTGGGAACCGGGGAGCTGTTTTTT	.	TRBD2	TRBV24-1	TRBJ2-2
CASSPRGSLQETQYF	TGTGCCAGTAGTCCCCGCGGTTCCCTCCAAGAGACCCAGTACTTC	.	.	TRBV19	TRBJ2-5